These T cell receptor beta chains were read from a single sample in a study of cytomegalovirus exposure and HLA in healthy donors. Generated by immunoSEQ multiplex PCR, the TCRdb table keeps only in-frame clones and is missing some. The listing contains 74,000 or so clones. Sequenced input: PBMCs. Receptors were obtained from a woman aged 60-75 years in good health and CMV-seronegative. Both conserved end residues are part of each CDR3. Each record gives: D gene, J gene, V gene, CDR3 protein, CDR3 DNA. D genes are given only for firm matches.

TRBD1 | TRBJ1-2 | TRBV9 | CASSAPGTGLYYGYTF | TGTGCCAGCAGCGCACCCGGGACAGGATTATACTATGGCTACACCTTC
TRBD1 | TRBJ2-5 | TRBV6-5 | CAPSGTGIQETQYF | TGTGCCCCATCAGGGACAGGGATCCAAGAGACCCAGTACTTC
. | TRBJ1-4 | TRBV7-2 | CASSLGAGMVYEKLFF | TGTGCCAGCAGCCTGGGGGCAGGGATGGTTTACGAAAAACTGTTTTTT
. | TRBJ1-1 | TRBV19 | CASATGPVNTEAFF | TGTGCCAGTGCCACAGGGCCCGTAAACACTGAAGCTTTCTTT
TRBD1 | TRBJ2-1 | TRBV28 | CASSRTGGRFF | TGTGCCAGCAGCCGGACAGGGGGTAGGTTCTTC
. | TRBJ1-1 | TRBV5-1 | CASSLVPGRNTEAFF | TGCGCCAGCAGCTTGGTTCCAGGCCGGAACACTGAAGCTTTCTTT
TRBD1 | TRBJ2-2 | TRBV5-5 | CASSFYRGVTGELFF | TGTGCCAGCAGCTTTTACAGGGGGGTCACCGGGGAGCTGTTTTTT
TRBD2 | TRBJ2-3 | TRBV30 | CAWSVFTSGSKDTQYF | TGTGCCTGGAGTGTATTTACTAGCGGGAGTAAGGATACGCAGTATTTT
. | TRBJ1-5 | TRBV6-1 | CASSEYRVRCWRGAYNQPQHF | TGTGCCAGCAGTGAATACAGGGTGCGGTGTTGGCGGGGGGCATACAATCAGCCCCAGCATTTT
TRBD1 | TRBJ1-5 | TRBV29-1 | CSARQGESQPQHF | TGCAGCGCCCGACAGGGGGAGAGTCAGCCCCAGCATTTT
. | TRBJ1-1 | TRBV7-2 | CASSLAQGRLNTEAFF | TGTGCCAGCAGCTTAGCGCAGGGGAGACTGAACACTGAAGCTTTCTTT
TRBD2 | TRBJ2-1 | TRBV9 | CASSVGTSGRYDEQFF | TGTGCCAGCAGCGTAGGGACTAGCGGGAGGTACGATGAGCAGTTCTTC
. | TRBJ2-2 | TRBV28 | CASSFGGSGTGELFF | TGTGCCAGCAGTTTTGGAGGGAGCGGCACCGGGGAGCTGTTTTTT
. | TRBJ2-5 | TRBV25-1 | CASSPFHQETQYF | TGTGCCAGCAGCCCCTTTCACCAAGAGACCCAGTACTTC
. | TRBJ2-1 | TRBV5-5 | CASSLAPSWAYNEQFF | TGTGCCAGCAGCTTGGCCCCTAGCTGGGCCTACAATGAGCAGTTCTTC
TRBD1 | TRBJ1-4 | TRBV5-6 | CASSLGQGATNEKLFF | TGTGCCAGCAGCTTGGGACAGGGGGCAACTAATGAAAAACTGTTTTTT
. | TRBJ2-7 | TRBV5-1 | CASSLGQGLLDEQYF | TGCGCCAGCAGCTTGGGTCAGGGTCTTCTGGACGAGCAGTACTTC
TRBD2 | TRBJ2-5 | TRBV7-2 | CASSLRSSGPQETQYF | TGTGCCAGCAGCTTAAGGTCTAGCGGACCCCAAGAGACCCAGTACTTC
. | TRBJ2-7 | TRBV28 | CASSLGASLLYEQYF | TGTGCCAGCAGTTTAGGGGCCTCCCTGCTCTACGAGCAGTACTTC
. | TRBJ2-3 | TRBV2 | CASQGNSRTDTQYF | TGTGCCAGTCAGGGGAATTCTCGCACAGATACGCAGTATTTT
TRBD2 | TRBJ2-3 | TRBV14 | CASSQELAGPQYF | TGTGCCAGCAGCCAAGAACTAGCGGGGCCGCAGTATTTT
TRBD1 | TRBJ1-2 | TRBV28 | CASSPRTGAGYGYTF | TGTGCCAGCAGTCCCAGGACAGGGGCTGGCTATGGCTACACCTTC
. | TRBJ2-7 | TRBV10-1 | CASSADSPSSYEQYF | TGCGCCAGCAGCGCAGACAGCCCGAGCTCCTACGAGCAGTACTTC
. | TRBJ2-7 | TRBV6-1 | CASRESSTYEQYF | TGTGCCAGCAGGGAGAGCAGTACCTACGAGCAGTACTTC
TRBD1 | TRBJ1-2 | TRBV6-5 | CASSYSSAGGEGYTF | TGTGCCAGCAGTTACTCGTCAGCAGGGGGCGAGGGCTACACCTTC
. | TRBJ2-7 | TRBV6-4 | CASGELARPINLAGYEQYF | TGTGCCAGTGGGGAACTAGCTCGTCCGATTAACCTGGCGGGTTACGAGCAGTACTTC
. | TRBJ1-4 | TRBV28 | CASSSGGKLFF | TGTGCCAGCAGTTCAGGAGGAAAACTGTTTTTT
TRBD1 | TRBJ1-4 | TRBV5-1 | CASTSPSIHFYGQGFRGNEKLFF | TGCGCCAGCACCTCTCCAAGCATTCATTTCTACGGACAGGGGTTTCGAGGGAATGAAAAACTGTTTTTT
. | TRBJ2-5 | TRBV18 | CASSPTGETQYF | TGTGCCAGCTCTCCGACTGGAGAGACCCAGTACTTC
TRBD1 | TRBJ2-3 | TRBV12-5 | CASGRDSLTDTQYF | TGTGCTAGTGGCCGGGACAGCCTCACAGATACGCAGTATTTT
. | TRBJ2-6 | TRBV5-4 | CASSLGQETGANVLTF | TGTGCCAGCAGCTTGGGACAGGAGACTGGGGCCAACGTCCTGACTTTC
TRBD2 | TRBJ2-3 | TRBV5-1 | CASSSTAASGSTDTQYF | TGCGCCAGCAGTTCTACGGCGGCTAGCGGGAGCACAGATACGCAGTATTTT
. | TRBJ1-5 | TRBV6-5 | CASKLDRNYQPQHF | TGTGCCAGCAAATTGGACAGAAACTATCAGCCCCAGCATTTT
. | TRBJ1-5 | TRBV30 | CAHEDEGSNQPQHF | TGTGCCCACGAGGACGAGGGCAGCAATCAGCCCCAGCATTTT
TRBD1 | TRBJ1-2 | TRBV27 | CASSPSGTGYYGYTF | TGTGCCAGCAGTCCCTCCGGGACAGGCTACTATGGCTACACCTTC
. | TRBJ2-7 | TRBV15 | CATSRDPGADTYEQYF | TGTGCCACCAGCAGAGATCCGGGAGCAGATACCTACGAGCAGTACTTC
. | TRBJ2-1 | TRBV9 | CASSVVTWEAFSYNEQFF | TGTGCCAGCAGCGTAGTGACGTGGGAGGCCTTCTCCTACAATGAGCAGTTCTTC